This entry describes one T cell receptor (beta chain). What it binds is not known. Other DNA sequences in this specimen translate into the identical CDR3. The germline V gene encodes CDR1 SGHTA and CDR2 FQGTGA. This CDR3 is built from 15 residues. Trimming stripped 2 bases from V and 0 bases from J, with 11 bases between. The source of the sample is a study of cytomegalovirus exposure and HLA in healthy donors. Findings and limits, study-wide: Later analysis identified 15,000 to 20,000 TCR beta sequences associated with HLA alleles, using a false discovery rate threshold of 0.05. Later analysis demonstrated an association between a missense DCLRE1C variant and TCR beta V- and J-gene trimming. Common viral pathogens were later found to be apparently linked to several of the most significant clusters.

The study ran its PCR with 60 Vbeta and 13 Jbeta primers. TCRdb's copy holds only in-frame clones and misses some; the assay was immunoSEQ multiplex PCR. Among around 140,000 clones listed, around 80% were seen once. The sequence was collected from a female donor in good health and CMV-seronegative. This chain links TRBV7-3 with TRBJ2-7, with D possibly matching TRBD1 (5 bases). The sample consisted of PBMCs. The CDR3 region has the DNA TGTGCCAGCAGCTTAGGGGCAGGGCCCTCCTACGAGCAGTACTTC. Translated, it gives CASSLGAGPSYEQYF.